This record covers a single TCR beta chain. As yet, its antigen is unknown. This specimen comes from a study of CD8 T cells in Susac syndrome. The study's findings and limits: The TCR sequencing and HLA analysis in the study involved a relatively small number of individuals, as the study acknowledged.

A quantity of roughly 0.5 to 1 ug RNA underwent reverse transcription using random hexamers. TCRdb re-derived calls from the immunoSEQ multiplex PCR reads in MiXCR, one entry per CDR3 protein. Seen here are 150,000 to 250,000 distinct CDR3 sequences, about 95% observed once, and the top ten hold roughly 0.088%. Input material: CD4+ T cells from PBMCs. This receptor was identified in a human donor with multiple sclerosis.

DNA of the CDR3: TGCAGCGTGGATGCCGGGACAGGAGGCGTTCAGTACTTC. Amino acids: CSVDAGTGGVQYF. V and J are TRBV29-1 and TRBJ2-4, with 8 bases that match TRBD1. Looked up from germline, CDR1 is SQVTM and CDR2 is ANQGSEA. This CDR3 is built from 13 residues. Germline trimming cut 6 bases from V and 11 bases from J; bases unmatched to any gene: 12.